This T cell receptor (beta chain) derives from a study of T cell repertoires in cytomegalovirus infection. Study-wide context: Indications of both CMV infection and matching HLA type were provided by public TCR beta signatures.

This clonotype appeared many times. Its antigen is unidentified. MiXCR, applied by TCRdb to the reads, yields one record per CDR3 protein. The data hold some 240,000 distinct CDR3 sequences, with more than 15% observed a single time. Study outcomes and limitations: Summed public TCR beta family frequency identified CMV carriers bearing the relevant HLA. HLA-C-restricted CMV-specific TCR beta clonotypes were dominant in the ex vivo response.

This clonotype was obtained from a human donor in good health (CMV status not recorded). Some clones in this sample may be carry-over from other donors' samples. The sample taken for sequencing was CD8+ T cells from PBMCs.

The CDR3 region is CASSPGQGYYEQYF. The CDR3 region has the DNA TGTGCCAGCAGCCCGGGACAGGGGTACTACGAGCAGTACTTC. V gene TRBV7-2 combines with J gene TRBJ2-7, with TRBD1 identical over 10 bases. The length of the CDR3 is 14 residues. The germline V gene has CDR1 SGHTA and CDR2 FQGNSA. Trimming took 5 bases from V and 3 from J; bases not matched to a gene: 4.